The 21 T cell receptor beta chains in this list originate from one sample, sequenced in a study of T cell repertoires in cytomegalovirus infection. These receptors' targets are unknown. TCRdb reanalysed the reads using MiXCR and keeps one entry per CDR3 protein. The table lists nearly 700,000 distinct CDR3 sequences, roughly a third of them singletons. The sample here was cultured PBMCs, taken from culture after CMV antigen stimulation. Receptor source: a human donor in good health (CMV status not recorded). Some clones in this sample may be carry-over from other donors' samples.

This clonotype was picked up a small number of times. The chain couples TRBV7-6 to TRBJ2-7, with 8 bases fitting TRBD1. Germline values: CDR1 SGHVS, CDR2 FNYEAQ. The length of the CDR3 is 15 residues. V lost 5 bases, J lost 0 bases, and 6 bases stayed unmatched. CDR3 sequence reads: CASSAGTGSSYEQYF. The CDR3 coding sequence is TGTGCCAGCAGCGCCGGGACAGGAAGCTCCTACGAGCAGTACTTC.

As for this clonotype: An end of the junction does not agree with germline; a read error may underlie this. This rearrangement joins TRBV7-6 to TRBJ1-4, with 7 bases lining up with TRBD1. Germline-derived CDR1 and CDR2 are SGHVS and FNYEAQ. The CDR3 runs to 13 residues. The CDR3 DNA sequence: TGTGCCAGCAGCTACAAAGGACAGGACGATGGGCTTTTT. Its translation: CASSYKGQDDGLF.

The chain has TRBV10-3 and TRBJ1-5; D unresolved. The germline V gene has CDR1 ENHRY and CDR2 SYGVKD. V was trimmed by 2 bases and J by 0 bases, leaving 11 bases between them. The CDR3 runs 16 residues. CDR3 sequence: CAISEHTEYSNQPQHF. The DNA of the CDR3 is TGTGCCATCAGTGAGCACACAGAATATAGCAATCAGCCCCAGCATTTT.

This clonotype was counted only a few times. The genes are TRBV12-3 or TRBV12-4 and TRBJ2-3; D is unresolved. The CDR3 is made up of 16 amino acids. V was shortened by 6 bases and J by 0 bases, with 16 bases between the two germline ends. This CDR3 reads CASRKIAGSSTDTQYF. Here the CDR3 DNA reads TGTGCCAGCAGAAAAATTGCCGGGTCTAGCACAGATACGCAGTATTTT.

This clonotype was found many times. CDR3 coding DNA: TGTGCCAGCCGGGGGATGGATACGCAGTATTTT. Its translation is CASRGMDTQYF. The chain uses TRBV7-2 and TRBJ2-3; tentative D call: TRBD2 (6 bases). There are 11 residues in the CDR3. Germline V CDR1 and CDR2: SGHTA, FQGNSA. The germline V and J ends were trimmed by 8 bases and 6 bases, with 9 bases remaining between them.

This chain joins TRBV6-5 and TRBJ1-5, with D possibly TRBD1 on 5 matching bases. Germline V gene sequence: CDR1 MNHEY, CDR2 SVGAGI. Trimming removed 6 bases from V and 4 bases from J, with 10 bases in between. This CDR3 has 13 amino acids. CDR3 region: CASRGGANQPQHF. The DNA for the CDR3 is TGTGCCAGCAGAGGAGGGGCTAATCAGCCCCAGCATTTT.

V and J are TRBV15 and TRBJ2-3; D unresolved. Trimming took 8 bases from V and 0 from J, leaving 12 bases between them. Germline values: CDR1 LNHNV, CDR2 YYDKDF (reference sequence). The CDR3 spans 14 residues. CDR3 amino acids: CATAYIASTDTQYF. DNA for the CDR3: TGTGCCACCGCCTATATCGCTAGCACAGATACGCAGTATTTT.

This clonotype was observed many times. The V and J genes are TRBV7-2 and TRBJ1-1; D gene uncertain. The CDR3 consists of 13 residues. Between the trimmed V and J ends, which lost 11 bases and 4 bases, there was a span of 17 bases. From germline, CDR1 is SGHTA and CDR2 FQGNSA. This chain's CDR3 is CAYTRGRGTEAFF. CDR3 nucleotides: TGTGCCTACACGAGAGGCCGCGGCACTGAAGCTTTCTTT.

V and J are TRBV7-9 and TRBJ1-5; no clear D. The ends were cut back, 3 bases at V and 11 bases at J, with 11 bases in the middle. Germline CDR1 SEHNR, CDR2 FQNEAQ (reference sequence). The CDR3 sequence is 12 residues long. DNA for the CDR3: TGTGCCAGCAGCTTGGCTCGCGGGTCCCAGCATTTT. The encoded protein is CASSLARGSQHF.

There are a few counts of this clonotype. The genes are TRBV7-6 and TRBJ2-3; either TRBD1 or TRBD2 may supply D (5 bases each). Germline V gene lookup returns CDR1 SGHVS and CDR2 FNYEAQ. Trimming stripped 5 bases from V and 2 bases from J, with 17 bases between. CDR3 length: 16 residues. The CDR3 sequence is CASSAMGTGYTDTQYF. The DNA for the CDR3 is TGTGCCAGCAGCGCTATGGGGACGGGGTACACAGATACGCAGTATTTT. The complete variable domain, with remaining parts taken from reference TRBV7-6 and TRBJ2-3, reads GAGVSQSPRYKVTKRGQDVALRCDPISGHVSLYWYRQALGQGPEFLTYFNYEAQQDKSGLPNDRFSAERPEGSISTLTIQRTEQRDSAMYRCASSAMGTGYTDTQYFGPGTRLTVL.

The chain links TRBV19 to TRBJ1-1, with D possibly TRBD1 on 5 matching bases. The CDR3 is made up of 15 amino acids. V gave up 3 bases and J gave up 0 bases, with 11 bases separating them. The germline gives CDR1 LNHDA, CDR2 SQIVND (reference sequence). In DNA, the CDR3 is TGTGCCAGTAGTATGCAGGGAGGGATGAACACTGAAGCTTTCTTT. Translated: CASSMQGGMNTEAFF.

V is TRBV3-1 and J is TRBJ2-1, with a tentative D call TRBD2 (5 bases). Germline-derived CDR1 and CDR2 are LGHDT and YNNKEL (reference sequence). Trimming removed 3 bases from V and 15 bases from J, with 15 bases in between. The CDR3 sequence is 12 residues long. The CDR3 nucleotides are TGTGCCAGCAGCCATCAACAGTCTAGCCCGTTCTTC. Translation gives CASSHQQSSPFF.

This clonotype was seen more than once but under ten times. The J gene is TRBJ2-3, the V gene TRBV6-2 or TRBV6-3; D is uncertain. The ends were cut back, 5 bases at V and 6 bases at J, with 9 bases in the middle. This CDR3 spans 12 amino acids. CDR1 MNHEY and CDR2 SVGEGT come from the germline V gene. CDR3 in DNA: TGTGCCAGCAGTATTCGACGTGATACGCAGTATTTT. As protein: CASSIRRDTQYF.

This clonotype was observed many times. CDR3 residues: CASSSSGYNSPLHF. CDR3 in DNA: TGTGCCAGCAGTTCCTCAGGGTATAATTCACCCCTCCACTTT. The chain joins TRBV12-3 or TRBV12-4 to TRBJ1-6, with D maybe TRBD1 (5 bases). The germline V and J ends were trimmed by 4 bases and 4 bases, with 8 bases remaining between them. The CDR3 contains 14 residues.

A few counts support this clonotype. The V and J genes are TRBV28 and TRBJ2-7; a weak D match, TRBD1 (5 bases). V was cut by 3 bases and J by 6 bases, with 9 bases left in between. The germline CDR1 and CDR2 sequences are MDHEN and SYDVKM. CDR3 length: 12 amino acids. In DNA form, the CDR3 reads TGTGCCAGCAGTTTGGACATTGTCGAGCAGTACTTC. This gives the protein CASSLDIVEQYF.

This clonotype came up a few times. The chain has TRBV6-2 or TRBV6-3 and TRBJ1-5; no clear D. The CDR3 length is 13 residues. The ends were cut back, 4 bases at V and 5 bases at J, with 9 bases in the middle. Germline V gives CDR1 MNHEY, CDR2 SVGEGT. CDR3: CASSFSLDQPQHF. The CDR3 region has the DNA TGTGCCAGCAGTTTTTCCCTTGATCAGCCCCAGCATTTT.

The chain has TRBV4-3 and TRBJ2-1, with 7 bases matching TRBD1. The CDR3 has 16 residues. The germline V gene encodes CDR1 LGHNA and CDR2 YSLEER. With 5 bases clipped from V and 3 bases from J, the junction kept 10 bases outside the gene matches. The CDR3: CASSSTGTVGYNEQFF. The CDR3 region has the DNA TGCGCCAGCAGCTCGACCGGGACAGTGGGCTACAATGAGCAGTTCTTC.

In this sample, this clonotype turned up a few times. The chain employs TRBV4-3 and TRBJ2-7, with D perhaps matching TRBD2 (6 bases). V was cut by 5 bases and J by 2 bases, with 16 bases left in between. Germline lookup yields CDR1 LGHNA and CDR2 YSLEER. CDR3 length: 15 residues. The CDR3 bases are TGCGCCAGCAGCTTGTTCCGGGACTCAACCTACGAGCAGTACTTC. Protein product: CASSLFRDSTYEQYF.

The chain is built from TRBV19 and TRBJ1-6; TRBD1 agrees at 9 bases. Germline V gives CDR1 LNHDA, CDR2 SQIVND (reference sequence). V was clipped by 5 bases and J by 8 bases; unmatched bases: 7. CDR3 size: 15 residues. The DNA of the CDR3 is TGTGCCAGTAGTCTCGGACAGGGGATAGATTCACCCCTCCACTTT. Its protein product is CASSLGQGIDSPLHF. The whole variable domain, remainder taken from reference TRBV19 and TRBJ1-6, is DGGITQSPKYLFRKEGQNVTLSCEQNLNHDAMYWYRQDPGQGLRLIYYSQIVNDFQKGDIAEGYSVSREKKESFPLTVTSAQKNPTAFYLCASSLGQGIDSPLHFGNGTRLTVT.

This chain links TRBV7-2 with TRBJ1-1; D is unresolved. The V end was cut by 6 bases, the J end by 11 bases, with 19 bases between. The V gene's germline CDR1 is SGHTA and CDR2 FQGNSA. The CDR3 is 13 amino acids. CDR3 amino acids: CASRFDPPGEAFF. The CDR3 region has the DNA TGTGCCAGCAGATTTGACCCTCCAGGCGAGGCTTTCTTT. The full variable domain, rest sourced from reference TRBV7-2 and TRBJ1-1, is GAGVSQSPSNKVTEKGKDVELRCDPISGHTALYWYRQSLGQGLEFLIYFQGNSAPDKSGLPSDRFSAERTGGSVSTLTIQRTQQEDSAVYLCASRFDPPGEAFFGQGTRLTVV.

A note on this clonotype: The junction departs from germline at one end; a sequencing error may be responsible. This chain links TRBV18 with TRBJ2-2, with D maybe TRBD2 (6 bases). The CDR3 sequence is 14 residues long. In germline, CDR1 is KGHSH, CDR2 LQKENI. CDR3 sequence: CASSPNRGTGGLFF. The CDR3 bases are TGTGCCAGCTCACCTAATCGGGGAACCGGGGGGCTGTTTTTT.